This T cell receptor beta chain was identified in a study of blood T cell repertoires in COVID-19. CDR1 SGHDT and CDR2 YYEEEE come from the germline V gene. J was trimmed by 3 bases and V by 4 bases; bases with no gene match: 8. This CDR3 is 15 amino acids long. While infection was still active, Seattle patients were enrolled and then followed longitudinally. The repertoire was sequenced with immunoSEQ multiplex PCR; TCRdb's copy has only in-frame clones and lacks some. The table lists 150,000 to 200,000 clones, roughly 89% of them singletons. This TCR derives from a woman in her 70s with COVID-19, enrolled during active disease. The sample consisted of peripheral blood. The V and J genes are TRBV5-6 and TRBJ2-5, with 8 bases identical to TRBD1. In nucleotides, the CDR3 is TGTGCCAGCAGCACCGCCGGACAGGGAGAAGAGACCCAGTACTTC. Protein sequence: CASSTAGQGEETQYF.